These T cell receptor beta chains were read from a single sample in a study of shared clonotypes between healthy human individuals. Using immunoSEQ multiplex PCR, the repertoire was profiled, and TCRdb retains in-frame clones only, with some absent. The table shows nearly 1,000,000 clones, with around 80% occurring only once. The specimen sequenced was memory CD4+ T cells sorted from blood. The receptors stem from a man aged 18 to 30 in good health. CDR3s include the opening cysteine and the closing phenylalanine or tryptophan. The D gene is left open where the match is weak. Size tells how often a clone was seen (once, few, many) or the class of an expanded clone, and some rows leave it out.

J: TRBJ1-1; size: .; D: .; length: 17; V: TRBV6-1; CDR3: CASSEFRGPGGCTEAFF; DNA: TGTGCCAGCAGTGAATTTCGCGGTCCGGGGGGTTGCACTGAAGCTTTCTTT
J: TRBJ1-1; size: .; D: .; length: 13; V: TRBV6-5; CDR3: CASGSPRGEGVFF; DNA: TGTGCCAGCGGCTCACCTAGGGGGGAGGGGGTTTTCTTT
J: TRBJ1-2; size: .; D: .; length: 14; V: TRBV7-9; CDR3: CASSLMKDGDGYTF; DNA: TGTGCCAGCAGCTTAATGAAGGACGGAGATGGCTACACCTTC
J: TRBJ2-2; size: once; D: .; length: 13; V: TRBV11-2; CDR3: CASSGTNTGELFF; DNA: TGTGCCAGCAGCGGAACGAACACCGGGGAGCTGTTTTTT
J: TRBJ1-4; size: few; D: .; length: 13; V: TRBV7-2; CDR3: CASSLVVKEKLFF; DNA: TGTGCCAGCAGCTTAGTGGTGAAAGAAAAACTGTTTTTT
J: TRBJ2-1; size: .; D: .; length: 11; V: TRBV6-1; CDR3: CASSEFGEQFF; DNA: TGTGCCAGCAGTGAATTCGGTGAGCAGTTCTTC
J: TRBJ2-5; size: .; D: TRBD1; length: 14; V: TRBV13; CDR3: CASSPTGGAKTQYF; DNA: TGTGCCAGCAGCCCAACAGGGGGCGCAAAGACCCAGTACTTC
J: TRBJ1-5; size: .; D: .; length: 15; V: TRBV7-8; CDR3: CASSLFLGENQPQHF; DNA: TGTGCCAGCAGCTTATTTTTGGGGGAAAATCAGCCCCAGCATTTT
J: TRBJ2-7; size: few; D: .; length: 16; V: TRBV4-1; CDR3: CASSQGFGRTSYEQYF; DNA: TGCGCCAGCAGCCAAGGTTTTGGCAGGACCTCCTACGAGCAGTACTTC
J: TRBJ1-6; size: .; D: .; length: 15; V: TRBV7-2; CDR3: CASSLEGAGDSPLHF; DNA: TGTGCCAGCAGCTTAGAAGGGGCCGGGGATTCACCCCTCCACTTT
J: TRBJ1-1; size: .; D: .; length: 13; V: TRBV13; CDR3: CASSLGSFTEAFF; DNA: TGTGCCAGCAGCTTAGGGTCATTCACTGAAGCTTTCTTT
J: TRBJ2-7; size: once; D: TRBD2; length: 16; V: TRBV11-2; CDR3: CASSSRASGGPYEQYF; DNA: TGTGCCAGCAGCTCTCGGGCCAGCGGGGGACCCTACGAGCAGTACTTC
J: TRBJ1-2; size: .; D: TRBD1; length: 14; V: TRBV6-1; CDR3: CASSENRGRYGYTF; DNA: TGTGCCAGCAGTGAAAACAGGGGGCGCTATGGCTACACCTTC
J: TRBJ2-7; size: .; D: TRBD2; length: 12; V: TRBV7-2; CDR3: CASSLAGREQYF; DNA: TGTGCCAGCAGCTTAGCAGGGAGGGAACAGTACTTC
J: TRBJ1-4; size: .; D: .; length: 13; V: TRBV5-1; CDR3: CASSLAGIEKLFF; DNA: TGCGCCAGCAGCTTGGCGGGAATTGAAAAACTGTTTTTT
J: TRBJ2-2; size: .; D: .; length: 15; V: TRBV18; CDR3: CASSVPQRATGELFF; DNA: TGTGCCAGCTCAGTCCCCCAGCGCGCCACCGGGGAGCTGTTTTTT
J: TRBJ2-1; size: once; D: .; length: 15; V: TRBV6-1; CDR3: CASRSTGDLYNEQFF; DNA: TGTGCCAGCAGATCGACTGGCGACCTATACAATGAGCAGTTCTTC
J: TRBJ2-1; size: .; D: .; length: 14; V: TRBV5-1; CDR3: CASSRVGETNEQFF; DNA: TGCGCCAGCAGCCGCGTAGGGGAGACGAATGAGCAGTTCTTC
J: TRBJ2-2; size: .; D: .; length: 16; V: TRBV5-1; CDR3: CASIPEGGRNTGELFF; DNA: TGCGCCAGCATCCCTGAAGGGGGGCGTAACACCGGGGAGCTGTTTTTT
J: TRBJ1-1; size: .; D: TRBD1; length: 14; V: TRBV10-1; CDR3: CASSERTGSTEAFF; DNA: TGCGCCAGCAGTGAGCGGACAGGGAGCACTGAAGCTTTCTTT
J: TRBJ2-7; size: .; D: .; length: 14; V: TRBV15; CDR3: CATSREGLSYEQYF; DNA: TGTGCCACCAGCAGAGAAGGGTTATCCTACGAGCAGTACTTC
J: TRBJ2-2; size: few; D: .; length: 14; V: TRBV9; CDR3: CASSSMERTGELFF; DNA: TGTGCCAGCAGCTCGATGGAGCGGACCGGGGAGCTGTTTTTT
J: TRBJ2-7; size: .; D: TRBD1; length: 12; V: TRBV7-6; CDR3: CATSTGGYEQYF; DNA: TGTGCCACTTCCACAGGGGGCTACGAGCAGTACTTC
J: TRBJ1-5; size: few; D: .; length: 13; V: TRBV10-3; CDR3: CAISERSVQPQHF; DNA: TGTGCCATCAGTGAGAGATCCGTTCAGCCCCAGCATTTT
J: TRBJ2-7; size: .; D: TRBD1; length: 12; V: TRBV30; CDR3: CAYTGQVYEQYF; DNA: TGTGCCTACACGGGACAGGTCTACGAGCAGTACTTC
J: TRBJ1-2; size: few; D: TRBD1; length: 12; V: TRBV6-5; CDR3: CASRGQGYGYTF; DNA: TGTGCCAGCAGGGGACAGGGATATGGCTACACCTTC
J: TRBJ2-1; size: .; D: .; length: 13; V: TRBV4-3; CDR3: CASSQENGREQFF; DNA: TGCGCCAGCAGCCAAGAGAACGGGCGGGAGCAGTTCTTC
J: TRBJ1-5; size: .; D: TRBD1; length: 15; V: TRBV19; CDR3: CASNKGQGMSQPQHF; DNA: TGTGCCAGTAACAAGGGACAGGGTATGAGTCAGCCCCAGCATTTT
J: TRBJ2-1; size: .; D: .; length: 16; V: TRBV25-1; CDR3: CASSEIDRHGGNEQFF; DNA: TGTGCCAGCAGTGAGATCGATCGCCATGGAGGAAATGAGCAGTTCTTC
J: TRBJ2-1; size: .; D: .; length: 19; V: TRBV9; CDR3: CASSVVGRVGKGSYNEQFF; DNA: TGTGCCAGCAGCGTAGTGGGTAGGGTCGGGAAAGGCTCCTACAATGAGCAGTTCTTC
J: TRBJ2-1; size: few; D: TRBD1; length: 15; V: TRBV5-1; CDR3: CASSYDRAVGDEQFF; DNA: TGCGCCAGCAGCTATGACAGGGCAGTAGGGGATGAGCAGTTCTTC
J: TRBJ1-2; size: .; D: .; length: 14; V: TRBV27; CDR3: CASSFGPPNYGYTF; DNA: TGTGCCAGCAGTTTCGGCCCGCCTAACTATGGCTACACCTTC
J: TRBJ1-5; size: .; D: .; length: 14; V: TRBV7-2; CDR3: CASSPPGGYQPQHF; DNA: TGTGCCAGCAGCCCCCCCGGCGGCTATCAGCCCCAGCATTTT
J: TRBJ2-7; size: .; D: TRBD2; length: 16; V: TRBV6-5; CDR3: CASSYSSGVGLYEQYF; DNA: TGTGCCAGCAGTTACTCGTCGGGAGTGGGACTATACGAGCAGTACTTC
J: TRBJ1-4; size: .; D: TRBD1; length: 16; V: TRBV7-2; CDR3: CASSFQQGTTNEKLFF; DNA: TGTGCCAGCAGCTTCCAACAGGGGACCACTAATGAAAAACTGTTTTTT
J: TRBJ2-1; size: once; D: .; length: 13; V: TRBV9; CDR3: CASSVTVVQEQFF; DNA: TGTGCCAGCAGCGTAACGGTGGTTCAAGAGCAGTTCTTC
J: TRBJ2-5; size: .; D: .; length: 14; V: TRBV19; CDR3: CASRSLGTEETQYF; DNA: TGTGCCAGTAGGTCTCTCGGGACCGAAGAGACCCAGTACTTC
J: TRBJ2-1; size: .; D: TRBD2; length: 16; V: TRBV7-2; CDR3: CASSPRASGRNNEQFF; DNA: TGTGCCAGCAGCCCGCGGGCTAGCGGGAGGAATAATGAGCAGTTCTTC
J: TRBJ2-5; size: .; D: .; length: 14; V: TRBV27; CDR3: CASSSGGLGETQYF; DNA: TGTGCCAGCTCCTCCGGAGGTTTAGGAGAGACCCAGTACTTC
J: TRBJ2-7; size: .; D: .; length: 13; V: TRBV5-1; CDR3: CASSPVTDYEQYF; DNA: TGCGCCAGCAGCCCAGTGACAGACTACGAGCAGTACTTC
J: TRBJ1-1; size: .; D: .; length: 16; V: TRBV7-9; CDR3: CASSLDRGTTGAEAFF; DNA: TGTGCCAGCAGCCTAGACCGGGGTACCACCGGGGCTGAAGCTTTCTTT
J: TRBJ2-1; size: many; D: TRBD2; length: 16; V: TRBV19; CDR3: CASSMGLADSYNEQFF; DNA: TGTGCCAGTAGTATGGGGCTAGCGGACTCCTACAATGAGCAGTTCTTC
J: TRBJ2-5; size: .; D: .; length: 13; V: TRBV5-1; CDR3: CASSHPDRETQYF; DNA: TGCGCCAGCAGCCATCCAGATCGGGAGACCCAGTACTTC
J: TRBJ1-3; size: .; D: .; length: 15; V: TRBV28; CDR3: CASSLGTYSGNTIYF; DNA: TGTGCCAGCAGTTTAGGGACATACTCTGGAAACACCATATATTTT
J: TRBJ2-3; size: .; D: TRBD1; length: 15; V: TRBV19; CDR3: CASSYGTGTGVTQYF; DNA: TGTGCCAGTAGTTATGGGACAGGGACCGGAGTTACGCAGTATTTT
J: TRBJ1-5; size: .; D: TRBD1; length: 17; V: TRBV19; CDR3: CASSQTGGEGSNQPQHF; DNA: TGTGCCAGTAGCCAGACAGGGGGCGAGGGTAGCAATCAGCCCCAGCATTTT
J: TRBJ2-2; size: .; D: TRBD1; length: 14; V: TRBV5-6; CDR3: CASSLRQGIGELFF; DNA: TGTGCCAGCAGCCTCCGACAGGGAATCGGGGAGCTGTTTTTT
J: TRBJ1-3; size: .; D: .; length: 14; V: TRBV13; CDR3: CASRVQGSRNTIYF; DNA: TGTGCCAGCAGGGTACAGGGCTCCCGAAACACCATATATTTT
J: TRBJ1-6; size: .; D: TRBD1; length: 15; V: TRBV5-1; CDR3: CASTSRDRGISPLHF; DNA: TGCGCCAGCACCTCACGGGACAGGGGAATTTCACCCCTCCACTTT
J: TRBJ1-2; size: .; D: TRBD1; length: 13; V: TRBV29-1; CDR3: CSVGGQGIDGYTF; DNA: TGCAGCGTTGGCGGACAGGGGATCGATGGCTACACCTTC